This is a list of T cell receptor beta chains from one sample in a study of blood T cells in healthy people across ages. TCRdb reanalysed the 5' RACE reads using MiXCR and keeps one entry per CDR3 protein. Among 1.5 million to 2 million distinct CDR3 sequences, about 39% were seen once, and the ten largest hold 20% to 25%. Sequencing was carried out using blood. These receptors were collected from a human donor in good health. Both conserved end residues are part of each CDR3. Fields, in order: CDR3 DNA, CDR3 protein, J gene, clone size, V gene, D gene. A D gene is named only where the DNA matches it firmly. Clone size appears in some rows only: once, few, many, or a class for an expanded clone.

cdr3_nt: TGTGCCAGCAGCTTATGGAGGAAAAACGCTCAAGAGACCCAGTACTTC
cdr3_aa: CASSLWRKNAQETQYF
j_call: TRBJ2-5
clone_size: NA
v_call: TRBV7-2
d_call: NA

cdr3_nt: TGCGCCAGCAGCCCTGGGTTGGTAGACAATGAGCAGTTCTTC
cdr3_aa: CASSPGLVDNEQFF
j_call: TRBJ2-1
clone_size: few
v_call: TRBV4-3
d_call: NA

cdr3_nt: TGTGCCAGCAGCTTAGCCGTTAGGTCTTCGGGCACAGATATGCAGTATTTT
cdr3_aa: CASSLAVRSSGTDMQYF
j_call: TRBJ2-3
clone_size: NA
v_call: TRBV7-2
d_call: NA

cdr3_nt: TGTGCCAGCAGCTCACCCGGGACTAGCGGCACAGATACGCAGTATTTT
cdr3_aa: CASSSPGTSGTDTQYF
j_call: TRBJ2-3
clone_size: once
v_call: TRBV11-1
d_call: TRBD2

cdr3_nt: TGTGCCAGCAGCCGCTTCGACAGCTACCAAGAGACCCAGTACTTC
cdr3_aa: CASSRFDSYQETQYF
j_call: TRBJ2-5
clone_size: few
v_call: TRBV7-2
d_call: NA

cdr3_nt: TGTGCCAGCAGTTTATGGCCTAGTCGGGAGACCCAGTACTTC
cdr3_aa: CASSLWPSRETQYF
j_call: TRBJ2-5
clone_size: few
v_call: TRBV28
d_call: NA

cdr3_nt: TGTGCCAGCAGTGTAGAGGGGCTCTCTGGGGCCAACGTCCTGACTTTC
cdr3_aa: CASSVEGLSGANVLTF
j_call: TRBJ2-6
clone_size: NA
v_call: TRBV2
d_call: NA

cdr3_nt: TGTGCCACCAAGACAGGGGTTAACTATGGCTACACCTTC
cdr3_aa: CATKTGVNYGYTF
j_call: TRBJ1-2
clone_size: few
v_call: TRBV2
d_call: TRBD1

cdr3_nt: TGTGCCAGCAGCCCAACCTTCCAGGGGGCGGGGGAGACCCAGTATTTC
cdr3_aa: CASSPTFQGAGETQYF
j_call: TRBJ2-5
clone_size: once
v_call: TRBV3-1
d_call: NA

cdr3_nt: TGTGCCAGCATCCACAGCCGAGGCATCTCCACAGATACGCAGTATTTT
cdr3_aa: CASIHSRGISTDTQYF
j_call: TRBJ2-3
clone_size: NA
v_call: TRBV7-2
d_call: NA

cdr3_nt: TGCAGCGTTGAGGACACCAATGAGCAGTTCTTC
cdr3_aa: CSVEDTNEQFF
j_call: TRBJ2-1
clone_size: NA
v_call: TRBV29-1
d_call: NA

cdr3_nt: TGTGCCAGCTCACCCTCTAGACTAGCGGGGGACTACAATGAGCAGTTCTTC
cdr3_aa: CASSPSRLAGDYNEQFF
j_call: TRBJ2-1
clone_size: NA
v_call: TRBV18
d_call: TRBD2

cdr3_nt: TGCGCCAGCAGCGTCCGCAGGGGAGCAGATAGCAATCAGCCCCAGCATTTT
cdr3_aa: CASSVRRGADSNQPQHF
j_call: TRBJ1-5
clone_size: NA
v_call: TRBV4-1
d_call: NA

cdr3_nt: TGTGCCAGCAAAAGAACAGCGAACACTGAAGCTTTCTTT
cdr3_aa: CASKRTANTEAFF
j_call: TRBJ1-1
clone_size: NA
v_call: TRBV6-4
d_call: NA

cdr3_nt: TGCGCCAGCTGTCGAGAGGTTAGAGAGACCCAGTACTTC
cdr3_aa: CASCREVRETQYF
j_call: TRBJ2-5
clone_size: NA
v_call: TRBV5-1
d_call: NA

cdr3_nt: TGTGCCAGCAGCTTGGAGGACACCTTCTCCTACGAGCAGTACTTC
cdr3_aa: CASSLEDTFSYEQYF
j_call: TRBJ2-7
clone_size: NA
v_call: TRBV5-6
d_call: NA

cdr3_nt: TGTGCCAGCAGCCCCGGAGGAGTTGACCGTGTGAACACTGAAGCTTTCTTT
cdr3_aa: CASSPGGVDRVNTEAFF
j_call: TRBJ1-1
clone_size: NA
v_call: TRBV7-9
d_call: NA

cdr3_nt: TGTGCCAGCAGCTTGGGGGCGGTGGGAGCAGCCTACGAGCAGTACTTC
cdr3_aa: CASSLGAVGAAYEQYF
j_call: TRBJ2-7
clone_size: few
v_call: TRBV5-4
d_call: NA

cdr3_nt: TGTGCCAGCAGTCCCTTGACAGGTTCCAGCTCCTACAATGGGCAGTTCTTC
cdr3_aa: CASSPLTGSSSYNGQFF
j_call: TRBJ2-1
clone_size: NA
v_call: TRBV28
d_call: NA

cdr3_nt: TGCAGCGCTACGGGACAGGGAAACTATGGCTACACCTTC
cdr3_aa: CSATGQGNYGYTF
j_call: TRBJ1-2
clone_size: few
v_call: TRBV29-1
d_call: TRBD1

cdr3_nt: TGTGCCAGCAGTTATAGGCTCGAGGAGCTGTTTTTT
cdr3_aa: CASSYRLEELFF
j_call: TRBJ2-2
clone_size: NA
v_call: TRBV6-5
d_call: NA

cdr3_nt: TGTGCCAGCTTTGTCGCCCGAGGGGATAATAACTATGGCTACACCTTC
cdr3_aa: CASFVARGDNNYGYTF
j_call: TRBJ1-2
clone_size: NA
v_call: TRBV6-1
d_call: NA

cdr3_nt: TGTGCCAGCAGCTTAGTTAACTCATCTCCCTCGGGGAATGAGCAGTTCTTC
cdr3_aa: CASSLVNSSPSGNEQFF
j_call: TRBJ2-1
clone_size: NA
v_call: TRBV7-2
d_call: NA

cdr3_nt: TGTGCCAGCATCACTAGCGACAGCTCCTACGAGCAGTACTTC
cdr3_aa: CASITSDSSYEQYF
j_call: TRBJ2-7
clone_size: NA
v_call: TRBV6-2/TRBV6-3
d_call: TRBD2

cdr3_nt: TGTGCCAGCAGCCAATCGCTGGAGACCACTGAAGCTTTCTTT
cdr3_aa: CASSQSLETTEAFF
j_call: TRBJ1-1
clone_size: once
v_call: TRBV16
d_call: NA

cdr3_nt: TGTGCCAGCAGTCTTGGCGGGAGGTCCAAAAACATTCAGTACTTC
cdr3_aa: CASSLGGRSKNIQYF
j_call: TRBJ2-4
clone_size: NA
v_call: TRBV5-6
d_call: TRBD2

cdr3_nt: TGCGCCAGCAGCCTACGGGACCCACCTTACAATGAGCAGTTCTTC
cdr3_aa: CASSLRDPPYNEQFF
j_call: TRBJ2-1
clone_size: few
v_call: TRBV5-1
d_call: NA

cdr3_nt: TGTGCCAGCAGCTTATGGGGTGGAATTCTCACCGGGGAGCTGTTTTTT
cdr3_aa: CASSLWGGILTGELFF
j_call: TRBJ2-2
clone_size: few
v_call: TRBV7-2
d_call: NA

cdr3_nt: TGTGCCAGCAGCTTACAACAGGGGTACTATGGCTACACCTTC
cdr3_aa: CASSLQQGYYGYTF
j_call: TRBJ1-2
clone_size: few
v_call: TRBV7-2
d_call: TRBD1

cdr3_nt: TGTACCAGCAGCTCCCACCCTAAAGATACGCAGTATTTT
cdr3_aa: CTSSSHPKDTQYF
j_call: TRBJ2-3
clone_size: few
v_call: TRBV7-2
d_call: NA

cdr3_nt: TGTGCCAGCAGTTTGAGGCAACCTACCTACGAGCAGTACTTC
cdr3_aa: CASSLRQPTYEQYF
j_call: TRBJ2-7
clone_size: few
v_call: TRBV28
d_call: NA

cdr3_nt: TGTGCCAGCGCCGAGACAGGGTATTCCGCTGAAGCTTTCTTT
cdr3_aa: CASAETGYSAEAFF
j_call: TRBJ1-1
clone_size: NA
v_call: TRBV27
d_call: TRBD1

cdr3_nt: TGTGCCAGCAGCCTAGAAGGTCCACATCGTACGCAGTATTTT
cdr3_aa: CASSLEGPHRTQYF
j_call: TRBJ2-3
clone_size: NA
v_call: TRBV7-2
d_call: NA

cdr3_nt: NA
cdr3_aa: CASSTSNPPQHF
j_call: TRBJ1-5
clone_size: NA
v_call: TRBV4-1
d_call: NA

cdr3_nt: TGTGCCAGCAGCGTTGTGGGGGCCCCTGAAGCTTTCTTT
cdr3_aa: CASSVVGAPEAFF
j_call: TRBJ1-1
clone_size: once
v_call: TRBV9
d_call: NA

cdr3_nt: TGTGCCAGCAGCCAAGACATACAGGTACTCGAAAACTACGAGCAGTACTTC
cdr3_aa: CASSQDIQVLENYEQYF
j_call: TRBJ2-7
clone_size: NA
v_call: TRBV4-2
d_call: NA

cdr3_nt: TGTGCCAGCTCACTTGGGGGGAGAGACACTGAAGCTTTCTTT
cdr3_aa: CASSLGGRDTEAFF
j_call: TRBJ1-1
clone_size: NA
v_call: TRBV18
d_call: NA

cdr3_nt: TGCGCCAGCAGCTTGGCCCCGACTGCGGGGGGTAATGAGCAGTTCTTC
cdr3_aa: CASSLAPTAGGNEQFF
j_call: TRBJ2-1
clone_size: NA
v_call: TRBV5-1
d_call: TRBD2

cdr3_nt: TGCAGTGCTATACGGACGGGTAACTATGGCTACACCTTC
cdr3_aa: CSAIRTGNYGYTF
j_call: TRBJ1-2
clone_size: NA
v_call: TRBV20-1
d_call: NA

cdr3_nt: TGCGTCAGCAGCCAAGATAGAAGGTTAGTGGTCACTGAAGCTTTCTTT
cdr3_aa: CVSSQDRRLVVTEAFF
j_call: TRBJ1-1
clone_size: few
v_call: TRBV4-3
d_call: NA

cdr3_nt: TGTGCCAGCTCCCCGCCCAGCGGGGGTGCCTACAGTGAGCAGTTCTTC
cdr3_aa: CASSPPSGGAYSEQFF
j_call: TRBJ2-1
clone_size: NA
v_call: TRBV18
d_call: TRBD2

cdr3_nt: TGCGCCAGCAGCCAAGAATTTGATAGGGAGGGTTTTACTGAAGCTTTCTTT
cdr3_aa: CASSQEFDREGFTEAFF
j_call: TRBJ1-1
clone_size: NA
v_call: TRBV4-1
d_call: NA

cdr3_nt: TGCGCCAGCAGCTTCCTGCCGGGGGGTTCCTACAATGAGCAGTTCTTC
cdr3_aa: CASSFLPGGSYNEQFF
j_call: TRBJ2-1
clone_size: few
v_call: TRBV5-1
d_call: TRBD2

cdr3_nt: TGCGCCAGCAGCCAAGATACCCCCTCCGATGAGCAGTTCTTC
cdr3_aa: CASSQDTPSDEQFF
j_call: TRBJ2-1
clone_size: few
v_call: TRBV4-3
d_call: NA